The rows below give T cell receptor beta chains drawn from one sample of a study of shared clonotypes between healthy human individuals. Generated by immunoSEQ multiplex PCR, the TCRdb table keeps only in-frame clones and is missing some. The table includes some 2,100,000 clones, approximately 95% detected once. Material for sequencing was naive CD4+ T cells sorted from blood. The origin of the receptors is a man aged 18-30 years in good health. Both conserved end residues are part of each CDR3. A D gene is named only where the DNA matches it firmly. For some rows the clone size is stated as once, few or many, or as a class when expanded; others skip it.

>-|-|TRBV4-1|TRBJ2-7
TGCGCCAGCAGCCAAGTGGAAACGATCTCATCCTACGAGCAGTACTTC
CASSQVETISSYEQYF
>-|-|TRBV30|TRBJ1-1
TGTGCCTGGAGGGGGTACACTGAAGCTTTCTTT
CAWRGYTEAFF
>-|-|TRBV30|TRBJ1-2
TGTGCCTGGAGCTCTCTCTATGGCTACACCTTC
CAWSSLYGYTF
>-|TRBD1|TRBV10-3|TRBJ1-4
TGTGCCATCAGTGAGGGGCAGGGGGGAAATGAAAAACTGTTTTTT
CAISEGQGGNEKLFF
>once|-|TRBV6-1|TRBJ2-7
TGTGCCAGCAGTGAGTACAGGGCCTACGAGCAGTACTTC
CASSEYRAYEQYF
>-|TRBD1|TRBV12-5|TRBJ2-5
TGTGCTAGTGGCCCCGGACAGGGACAAGAGACCCAGTACTTC
CASGPGQGQETQYF
>-|-|TRBV2|TRBJ2-7
TGTGCCAGCAGGGAGGACAGAGGTACCGGCGAGCAGTACTTC
CASREDRGTGEQYF
>-|TRBD1|TRBV7-9|TRBJ1-4
TGTGCCAGCAGACTAACAGGGGTGAATGAAAAACTGTTTTTT
CASRLTGVNEKLFF
>-|TRBD1|TRBV7-2|TRBJ2-7
TGTGCCAGCAGCCTTTTAGGGCAGGGGGCCTACGAGCAGTACTTC
CASSLLGQGAYEQYF
>-|TRBD1|TRBV29-1|TRBJ2-3
TGCAGCGCGGGCACCGGGACAGCTACAGATACGCAGTATTTT
CSAGTGTATDTQYF
>-|-|TRBV18|TRBJ1-3
TGTGCCAGCTCACCACGGGAATCTGGAAACACCATATATTTT
CASSPRESGNTIYF
>-|-|TRBV6-1|TRBJ2-7
TGTGCCAGCATCAAAACCCCCAAAGGCACCTACGAGCAGTACTTC
CASIKTPKGTYEQYF
>-|-|TRBV5-6|TRBJ2-7
TGTGCCAGCACCAGAACAGGGCCCGAGCAGTACTTC
CASTRTGPEQYF
>-|-|TRBV14|TRBJ1-3
TGTGCCGGTCTGTGCCGCCCGGTCTCTGGAAACACCATATATTTT
CAGLCRPVSGNTIYF
>-|TRBD1|TRBV19|TRBJ1-2
TGTGCCAGTACCCCACAGGGGGTCGGCTATGGCTACACCTTC
CASTPQGVGYGYTF
>-|TRBD2|TRBV7-2|TRBJ2-3
TGTGCCAGCAGGCCTACGGGGGGTAGCGGGAGTGATTTT
CASRPTGGSGSDF
>-|-|TRBV2|TRBJ2-1
TGTGCCAGCAGTGAAGAGGCAGGCGGTGAGCAGTTCTTC
CASSEEAGGEQFF
>-|TRBD1|TRBV9|TRBJ2-7
TGTGCCAGCAGCGGAACCGAGCAGGGGGTGGGTTACGAGCAGTACTTC
CASSGTEQGVGYEQYF
>-|TRBD1|TRBV6-1|TRBJ1-2
TGTGCCAGCAGTCCGGACAGGGCTTCCTATGGCTACACCTTC
CASSPDRASYGYTF
>-|TRBD1|TRBV6-1|TRBJ1-4
TGTGCCAGCGGGGGGACAGTAGGGGAAAAACTGTTTTTT
CASGGTVGEKLFF
>-|TRBD2|TRBV5-4|TRBJ2-7
TGTGCCAGCTCCCCGGGGACTAGCGGGGGGGTACGCCACGAGCAGTACTTC
CASSPGTSGGVRHEQYF
>-|-|TRBV9|TRBJ2-6
TGTGCCAGCAGCGGCAGGGTGACCAACGTCCTGACTTTC
CASSGRVTNVLTF
>-|-|TRBV11-2|TRBJ1-3
TGTGCCAGCAGCTTAGGTGGAAGGGGAAACACCATATATTTT
CASSLGGRGNTIYF
>once|TRBD2|TRBV5-1|TRBJ2-1
TGCGCCAGCAGCTACGGGAGGGCGGGCTCCTACAATGAGCAGTTCTTC
CASSYGRAGSYNEQFF
>-|-|TRBV9|TRBJ1-6
TGTGCCAGCAGCGAGGGTGGCTCCTATAATTCACCCCTCCACTTT
CASSEGGSYNSPLHF
>-|-|TRBV12-2|TRBJ1-2
TGTGCAAGTCGCACAGGGGGAAGCTATGGCTACACCTTC
CASRTGGSYGYTF
>-|-|TRBV5-6|TRBJ1-5
TGTGCCAGCAGCTTGTACCAACAGCCCCAGCATTTT
CASSLYQQPQHF
>-|TRBD1|TRBV18|TRBJ2-1
TGTGCCAGCTCACCACAACAGGGGGATGAGCAGTTCTTC
CASSPQQGDEQFF
>-|-|TRBV5-1|TRBJ2-7
TGCGCCAGCAGCTTTGAAGGGGGAGGGGTCGACGAGCAGTACTTC
CASSFEGGGVDEQYF
>once|TRBD2|TRBV10-1|TRBJ2-1
TGCGCCAGCAGTGGCCTAACTAGCGGGAGGTTTAATGAGCAGTTCTTC
CASSGLTSGRFNEQFF
>-|-|TRBV6-4|TRBJ2-7
TGTGCCAGCAGTGACCGAAACAGGGTTCGGGTGGCCGAGCAGTACTTC
CASSDRNRVRVAEQYF
>-|TRBD1|TRBV6-6|TRBJ1-5
TGTGCCAGCAGTCCAGGGACAGGGAAGAATCAGCCCCAGCATTTT
CASSPGTGKNQPQHF
>-|-|TRBV5-1|TRBJ1-4
TGCGCCAGCAGCTTGACGGGAGCAACTAATGAAAAACTGTTTTTT
CASSLTGATNEKLFF
>-|-|TRBV5-1|TRBJ2-1
TGCGCCAGCAGCTCCGACTGGGTGCAGTTCTTC
CASSSDWVQFF
>-|-|TRBV20-1|TRBJ2-3
TGCAGTGCTAGAGAGGGGGGTACGCAGTATTTT
CSAREGGTQYF
>-|-|TRBV4-1|TRBJ2-7
TGCGCCAGCAGCCAAGGCTTCGGTGCTCCCGAGCAGTACTTC
CASSQGFGAPEQYF
>-|-|TRBV1|TRBJ2-1
TGCACCGGCAAGACTAGCGGACCATACAATGAGCAGTTCTTC
CTGKTSGPYNEQFF